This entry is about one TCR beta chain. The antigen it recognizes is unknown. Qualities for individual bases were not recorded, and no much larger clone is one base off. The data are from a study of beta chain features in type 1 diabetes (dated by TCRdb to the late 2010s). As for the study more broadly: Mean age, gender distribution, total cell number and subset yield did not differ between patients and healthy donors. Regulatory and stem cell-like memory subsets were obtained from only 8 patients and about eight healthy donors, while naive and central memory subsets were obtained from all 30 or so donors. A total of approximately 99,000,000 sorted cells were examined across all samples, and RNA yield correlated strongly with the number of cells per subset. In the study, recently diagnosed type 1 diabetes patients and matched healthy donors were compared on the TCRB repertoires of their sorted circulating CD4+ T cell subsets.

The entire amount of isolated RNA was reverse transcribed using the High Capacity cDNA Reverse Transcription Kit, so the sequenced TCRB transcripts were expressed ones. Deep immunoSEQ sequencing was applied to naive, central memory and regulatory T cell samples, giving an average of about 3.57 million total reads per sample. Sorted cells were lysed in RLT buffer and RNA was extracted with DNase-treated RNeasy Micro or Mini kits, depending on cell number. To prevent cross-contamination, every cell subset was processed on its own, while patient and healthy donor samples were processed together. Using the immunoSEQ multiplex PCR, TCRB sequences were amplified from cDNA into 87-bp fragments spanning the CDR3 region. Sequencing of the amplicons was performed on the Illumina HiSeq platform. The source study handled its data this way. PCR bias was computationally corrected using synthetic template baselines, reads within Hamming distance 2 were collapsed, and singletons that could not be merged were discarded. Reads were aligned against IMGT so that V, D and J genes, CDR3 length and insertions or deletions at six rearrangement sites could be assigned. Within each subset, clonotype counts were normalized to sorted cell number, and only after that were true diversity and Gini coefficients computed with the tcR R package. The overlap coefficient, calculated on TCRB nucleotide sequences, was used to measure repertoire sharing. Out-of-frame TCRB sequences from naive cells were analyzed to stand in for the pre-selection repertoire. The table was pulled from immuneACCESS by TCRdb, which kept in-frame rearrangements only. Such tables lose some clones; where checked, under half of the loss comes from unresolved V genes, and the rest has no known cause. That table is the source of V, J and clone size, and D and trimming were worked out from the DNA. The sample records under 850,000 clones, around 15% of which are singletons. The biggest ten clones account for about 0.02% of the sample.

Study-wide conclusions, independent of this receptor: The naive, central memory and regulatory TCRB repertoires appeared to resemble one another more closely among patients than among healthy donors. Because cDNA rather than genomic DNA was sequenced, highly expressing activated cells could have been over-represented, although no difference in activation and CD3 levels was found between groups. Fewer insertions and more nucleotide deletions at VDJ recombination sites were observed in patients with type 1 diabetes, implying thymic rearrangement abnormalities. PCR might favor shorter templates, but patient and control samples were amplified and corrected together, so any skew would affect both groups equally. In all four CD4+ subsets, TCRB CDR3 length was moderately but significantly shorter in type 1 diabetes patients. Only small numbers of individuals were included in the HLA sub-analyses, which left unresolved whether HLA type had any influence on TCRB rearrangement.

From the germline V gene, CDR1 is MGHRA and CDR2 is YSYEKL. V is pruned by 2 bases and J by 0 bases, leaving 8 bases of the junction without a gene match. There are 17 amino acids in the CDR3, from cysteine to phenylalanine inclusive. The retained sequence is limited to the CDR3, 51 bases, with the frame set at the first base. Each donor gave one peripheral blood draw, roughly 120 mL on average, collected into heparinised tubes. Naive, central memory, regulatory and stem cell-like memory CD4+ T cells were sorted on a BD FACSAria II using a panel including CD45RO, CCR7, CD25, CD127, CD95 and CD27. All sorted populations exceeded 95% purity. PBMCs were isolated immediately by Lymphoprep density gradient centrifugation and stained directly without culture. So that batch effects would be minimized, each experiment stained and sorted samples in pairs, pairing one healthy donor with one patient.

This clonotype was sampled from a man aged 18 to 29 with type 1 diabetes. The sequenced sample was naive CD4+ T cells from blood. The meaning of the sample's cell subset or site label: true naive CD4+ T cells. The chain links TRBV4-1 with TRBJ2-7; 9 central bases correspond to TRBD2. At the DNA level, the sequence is TGCGCCAGCAGCCAATATGGTAGCGGGGGCCCCTCCTACGAGCAGTACTTC. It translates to CASSQYGSGGPSYEQYF.